The 24 T cell receptor beta chains in this list originate from one sample, sequenced in a study of blood T cell repertoires in COVID-19 (dated by TCRdb to between 2020 and 2021). Library preparation employed the immunoSEQ multiplex PCR assay. Here the immuneACCESS table is served through TCRdb, limited to in-frame sequences with V and J called. Missing clones are a known gap in these copies; in checked studies unresolved V genes cover under half, and the rest lacks a known reason. For this sample there are about 480,000 clones; roughly 88% appear just once. The ten largest account for over 10% of the sample. Sequenced material: peripheral blood. The receptors derive from a woman in her forties or fifties with COVID-19, enrolled during active disease.

This chain uses TRBV10-3 with TRBJ2-7, with a possible D match to TRBD1 (6 bases). The CDR3 is 14 amino acids. The V gene lost 8 bases and the J gene lost 1 base, with 15 bases spanning the gap. Germline loops: CDR1 ENHRY, CDR2 SYGVKD. CDR3 bases: TGTGCCATCGGCGAATCAGGGGTATCCTACGAGCAGTACTTC. This sequence encodes CAIGESGVSYEQYF.

CDR3 sequence reads: CASSLRDYFRLPKTQYF. DNA for the CDR3: TGTGCCAGCAGCTTACGGGATTACTTTCGCTTGCCAAAGACCCAGTACTTC. This rearrangement joins TRBV7-8 to TRBJ2-5; possible D gene TRBD2, 5 bases. CDR3 length: 17 amino acids. V shed 2 bases and J shed 6 bases, with 22 bases lying between them. Germline V gene lookup returns CDR1 SGHVS and CDR2 FQNEAQ.

This chain links TRBV27 with TRBJ2-3, with D maybe TRBD1 (6 bases). With 6 bases removed from V and 1 base from J, the gap between germline ends came to 14 bases. The V gene's germline CDR1 is MNHEY and CDR2 SMNVEV (reference sequence). The CDR3 runs 15 residues. This chain's CDR3 is CASSRGGGGTDTQYF. Here the CDR3 DNA reads TGTGCCAGCAGCCGAGGGGGTGGAGGCACAGATACGCAGTATTTT.

This clone has only one observation. The chain couples TRBV24-1 to TRBJ2-3; 7 nucleotides line up with TRBD1. V was pared by 9 bases and J by 5 bases, with 10 bases of the junction left unmatched. CDR1 and CDR2 from the germline V gene are KGHDR and SFDVKD. The CDR3 is 14 residues long. The CDR3 here is CATSRGQGVDTQYF. CDR3 bases: TGTGCCACCTCTCGTGGGCAGGGGGTAGATACGCAGTATTTT.

The chain employs TRBV10-3 and TRBJ1-2; maybe TRBD1 (6 bases). From germline, CDR1 is ENHRY and CDR2 SYGVKD. V lost 10 bases and J lost 2, with 17 bases in between. This CDR3 region has 14 residues. Here the CDR3 reads CATSRTENNYGYTF. The CDR3 bases are TGTGCCACAAGTCGGACAGAAAACAACTATGGCTACACCTTC.

The rearrangement uses TRBV7-3 and TRBJ2-1; D possibly corresponds to TRBD1 (6 bases). Germline V gene data show CDR1 as SGHTA and CDR2 as FQGTGA. Trimming took off 5 bases at V and 7 bases at J, with 18 bases between the two ends. CDR3 length equals 15 residues. CDR3: CASSRNRVVSNEQFF. The CDR3 region has the DNA TGTGCCAGCAGCCGAAACAGGGTGGTAAGTAATGAGCAGTTCTTC.

The chain employs TRBV15 and TRBJ2-1, with D perhaps TRBD2 (7 bases). The CDR3 contains 18 residues. Germline CDR1 reads LNHNV; CDR2 reads YYDKDF (reference sequence). V dropped 0 bases and J dropped 1 base, with 16 bases sitting between them. The CDR3 loop reads CATSRENGGLSSYNEQFF. In DNA, the CDR3 is TGTGCCACCAGCAGAGAGAACGGGGGGCTCTCGTCCTACAATGAGCAGTTCTTC.

The chain carries TRBV24-1 and TRBJ1-3, with TRBD1 identical over 8 bases. Germline-derived CDR1 and CDR2 are KGHDR and SFDVKD. The CDR3 consists of 17 residues. V dropped 4 bases and J dropped 2; count of bases not matched to a gene: 9. The CDR3: CATSEKDRAETGNTIYF. Here the CDR3 DNA reads TGTGCCACCAGTGAGAAGGACAGGGCCGAGACTGGAAACACCATATATTTT.

V usage is TRBV4-2 and J usage is TRBJ2-7; perhaps TRBD1 as D (6 bases). Germline CDR1 reads LGHNA; CDR2 reads YNFKEQ. The CDR3 loop spans 14 amino acids. The ends were cut back, 3 bases at V and 3 bases at J, with 12 bases in the middle. As DNA, the CDR3 is TGTGCCAGCAGCCAGGGGACACCTGTCTACGAGCAGTACTTC. It encodes CASSQGTPVYEQYF.

The rearrangement uses TRBV10-1 and TRBJ2-4; a weak D match, TRBD2 (5 bases). Germline V CDR1 and CDR2: WNHNN, SYGVQD (reference sequence). This CDR3 spans 14 amino acids. The V end was cut by 7 bases, the J end by 6 bases, with 16 bases between. This chain's CDR3 is CASTPGRSLNIQYF. The CDR3 DNA reads TGCGCCAGCACCCCGGGAAGATCCTTAAACATTCAGTACTTC.

V gene TRBV19 combines with J gene TRBJ2-4, with 8 bases identical to TRBD1. The trim removed 4 bases at V and 7 bases at J, leaving 3 bases unmatched. This CDR3 has 13 residues. Germline loops: CDR1 LNHDA, CDR2 SQIVND (reference sequence). The CDR3 DNA reads as TGTGCCAGTAGTACTCGGACAGGGAACATTCAGTACTTC. Translated: CASSTRTGNIQYF.

V and J are TRBV7-9 and TRBJ2-7; tentatively, D is TRBD1 (6 bases). The CDR3 is made up of 15 amino acids. Germline CDR1 SEHNR, CDR2 FQNEAQ (reference sequence). V shed 4 bases and J shed 3 bases, with 16 bases lying between them. CDR3 amino acids: CASSSRVAGDYEQYF. The DNA of the CDR3 is TGTGCCAGCAGCTCGAGGGTAGCAGGGGACTACGAGCAGTACTTC.

The V and J genes are TRBV7-2 and TRBJ2-3; no definite D call. This CDR3 spans 12 amino acids. CDR1 and CDR2 (germline): SGHTA, FQGNSA. The germline V and J ends were trimmed by 0 bases and 4 bases, with 2 bases remaining between them. This chain's CDR3 is CASSLASDTQYF. CDR3 in DNA: TGTGCCAGCAGCTTAGCCTCAGATACGCAGTATTTT.

The CDR3 DNA is TGTGCCACCGTCAACCCTCAACGGGGCAATGAGCAGTTCTTC. As protein: CATVNPQRGNEQFF. This chain joins TRBV6-5 and TRBJ2-1; D is possibly TRBD2 (5 bases). This CDR3 contains 14 residues. CDR1 is MNHEY, CDR2 SVGAGI, per germline. Trimming removed 10 bases from V and 6 bases from J, with 19 bases in between.

The V gene is TRBV21-1, the J gene TRBJ2-7; the tabulated D call, TRBD2, remains unverified against the DNA. TRBV21-1 is a recognized pseudogene. The CDR3 contains 12 residues. CDR3 coding DNA: TGTGCCAGCAGCAAACGGGGGGGAGAGCAGTACTTC. This gives the protein CASSKRGGEQYF.

The V gene is TRBV5-1, the J gene TRBJ1-2, with a possible D match to TRBD1 (6 bases). From germline, CDR1 is SGHRS and CDR2 YFSETQ. The germline V and J ends were trimmed by 4 bases and 6 bases, with 16 bases remaining between them. This CDR3 region has 14 residues. The CDR3 DNA sequence: TGCGCCAGCAGCCCACAGGGCACCGGTGATGGCTACACCTTC. It is translated as CASSPQGTGDGYTF.

V is TRBV18 and J is TRBJ2-3; 8 positions match TRBD2. V lost 8 bases and J lost 2; bases outside the gene matches: 12. In germline, CDR1 is KGHSH, CDR2 LQKENI. The CDR3 runs to 16 residues. CDR3 sequence: CASQEWSGSNTDTQYF. CDR3 bases: TGTGCCAGCCAGGAATGGAGCGGGAGCAACACAGATACGCAGTATTTT.

For the CDR3, the DNA is TGTGCCAGCAGGTTGCGGAGCAATCAGCCCCAGCATTTT. Translation: CASRLRSNQPQHF. The V gene is TRBV7-8, the J gene TRBJ1-5; D is ambiguous. CDR1 and CDR2 from the germline V gene are SGHVS and FQNEAQ. Between the trimmed V and J ends, which lost 6 bases and 1 base, there was a span of 7 bases. This CDR3 comprises 13 residues.

The chain carries TRBV6-6 and TRBJ1-4; TRBD1 matches at 7 bases. Germline trimming cut 5 bases from V and 5 bases from J; bases unmatched to any gene: 11. The CDR3 has 16 amino acids. The germline CDR1 and CDR2 sequences are MNHNY and SVGAGI (reference sequence). The CDR3 region is CASSGMDRSRNEKLFF. In nucleotides, the CDR3 is TGTGCCAGCAGTGGCATGGACAGGAGCCGGAATGAAAAACTGTTTTTT.

This chain joins TRBV28 and TRBJ1-2, with 9 bases fitting TRBD1. In germline, CDR1 is MDHEN, CDR2 SYDVKM. After removal of 6 bases from V and 2 bases from J, the junction contained 7 bases not matched to a gene. This CDR3 is 15 amino acids long. CDR3 DNA sequence: TGTGCCAGCAGGGGGGGCGGGACAGGGAACTATGGCTACACCTTC. Translated: CASRGGGTGNYGYTF.

The rearrangement joins TRBV9 to TRBJ1-2; possibly TRBD1 for D (5 bases). CDR3 size: 15 residues. Trimming cost V 0 bases and J 3 bases, with 12 bases left between them. Germline V lookup: CDR1 SGDLS, CDR2 YYNGEE. The CDR3 nucleotides read TGTGCCAGCAGCGTAGTGGGGCAGGGCGACTATGGCTACACCTTC. It yields the protein CASSVVGQGDYGYTF.

The V gene is TRBV6-6, the J gene TRBJ2-1; unclear D gene. The germline V gene has CDR1 MNHNY and CDR2 SVGAGI (reference sequence). CDR3 length equals 12 residues. Trimming stripped 1 base from V and 9 bases from J, with 7 bases between. Here the CDR3 reads CASSYFSGEQFF. The CDR3 bases are TGTGCCAGCAGTTACTTTAGTGGTGAGCAGTTCTTC.

The rearrangement joins TRBV5-1 to TRBJ1-4, with a possible D match to TRBD1 (6 bases). V was cut by 4 bases and J by 7 bases, with 11 bases left in between. From germline, CDR1 is SGHRS and CDR2 YFSETQ. The CDR3 runs 13 residues. This chain's CDR3 is CASSQGIGEKLFF. The CDR3 nucleotides read TGCGCCAGCAGCCAGGGGATTGGTGAAAAACTGTTTTTT.

This clone was recorded a few times. The V call is TRBV15, the J call TRBJ2-1; weak D call: TRBD1 (6 bases). Trimming removed 2 bases from V and 5 bases from J, with 16 bases in between. This CDR3 has 16 amino acids. Germline-derived CDR1 and CDR2 are LNHNV and YYDKDF (reference sequence). Here the CDR3 reads CATSRLREQGHNEQFF. The CDR3 nucleotides are TGTGCCACCAGCAGACTTAGGGAACAGGGTCACAATGAGCAGTTCTTC.